This entry lists 2 T cell receptor beta chains sequenced from one sample in a study of monozygotic twins with inflammatory bowel disease. Reprocessing the 5' RACE reads, TCRdb reports a single entry for every CDR3 protein and omits DNA. The sample data list about 450,000 distinct CDR3 sequences. Sample: blood. These receptors originate from a human donor with ulcerative colitis or Crohn's disease, or a healthy co-twin of an affected twin (not recorded which).

The chain carries TRBV3-1 and TRBJ2-1; TCRdb names TRBD2, which stays unverified in the absence of DNA. The germline V gene encodes CDR1 LGHDT and CDR2 YNNKEL (reference sequence). The CDR3 sequence is 15 residues long. The CDR3 is CASSLLAGDNDEQFF.

V usage is TRBV5-1 and J usage is TRBJ1-3. The CDR3 runs to 18 residues. Germline V gene sequence: CDR1 SGHRS, CDR2 YFSETQ. Here the CDR3 reads CASSLTPTQLGSGNTIYF.